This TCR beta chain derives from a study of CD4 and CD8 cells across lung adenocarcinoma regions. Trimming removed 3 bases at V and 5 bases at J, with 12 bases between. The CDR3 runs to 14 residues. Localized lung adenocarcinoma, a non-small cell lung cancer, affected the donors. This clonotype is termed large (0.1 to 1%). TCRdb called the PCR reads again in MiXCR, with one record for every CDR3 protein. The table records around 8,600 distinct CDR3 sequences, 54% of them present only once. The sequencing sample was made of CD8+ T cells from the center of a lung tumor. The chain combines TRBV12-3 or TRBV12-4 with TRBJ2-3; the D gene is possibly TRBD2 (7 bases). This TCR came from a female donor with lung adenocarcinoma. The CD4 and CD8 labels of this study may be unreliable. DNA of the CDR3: TGTGCCAGCAGTTTTGGGGGGGCTGGAGATACGCAGTATTTT. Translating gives CASSFGGAGDTQYF.